Following are 9 T cell receptor beta chains from one sample sequenced in a study of T-cell memory formation after mild COVID-19. In TCRdb, the 5' RACE reads were re-called with MiXCR into one record per CDR3 protein. Of 400,000 to 500,000 distinct CDR3 sequences in the sample, approximately 20% were seen once. The sequencing sample was made of PBMCs or a T cell subset sorted from them (not recorded which). These receptors were taken from an adult woman who had mild COVID-19 (a few samples of this study predate the infection). Cell type and time point are not known.

V usage is TRBV7-2 and J usage is TRBJ1-2, with 7 positions matching TRBD1. CDR1 and CDR2 (germline): SGHTA, FQGNSA. The ends lost 1 base at V and 2 bases at J; junction bases unmatched: 4. The CDR3 length is 15 residues. The CDR3 DNA follows: TGTGCCAGCAGCTTAGAGGTGACAGGGAACTATGGCTACACCTTC. Translated, it gives CASSLEVTGNYGYTF. The variable domain in full, with the rest retrieved from reference TRBV7-2 and TRBJ1-2, is GAGVSQSPSNKVTEKGKDVELRCDPISGHTALYWYRQSLGQGLEFLIYFQGNSAPDKSGLPSDRFSAERTGGSVSTLTIQRTQQEDSAVYLCASSLEVTGNYGYTFGSGTRLTVV.

This clonotype was counted a few times. The chain employs TRBV29-1 and TRBJ2-3; D is unresolved. Looked up from germline, CDR1 is SQVTM and CDR2 is ANQGSEA. CDR3 size: 12 residues. The V and J ends lost 3 bases and 4 bases respectively, with 8 bases between them. The CDR3 loop reads CSVDFRADTQYF. CDR3 DNA sequence: TGCAGCGTTGACTTCCGCGCAGATACGCAGTATTTT.

In this sample, this clonotype turned up a few times. The rearrangement links TRBV7-6 to TRBJ1-1, with D hard to call. This CDR3 is built from 15 residues. Trimming left V 2 bases short and J 2 bases short, with 12 bases between. Germline CDR1 is SGHVS and CDR2 is FNYEAQ. CDR3 bases: TGTGCCAGCAGCTTAAATACAGTGGGTAACACTGAAGCTTTCTTT. Its protein product is CASSLNTVGNTEAFF.

This clonotype was picked up many times. The rearrangement uses TRBV7-9 and TRBJ2-3; maybe TRBD1 (6 bases). Trimming left V 7 bases short and J 6 bases short, with 8 bases between. The CDR3 is 11 amino acids. Germline loops: CDR1 SEHNR, CDR2 FQNEAQ (reference sequence). CDR3 in amino acids: CASNRADTQYF. In DNA form, the CDR3 reads TGTGCCAGCAACAGGGCCGATACGCAGTATTTT.

This chain connects TRBV6-5 to TRBJ2-1; D perhaps matches TRBD1 (5 bases). Trimming removed 3 bases from V and 7 bases from J, with 10 bases in between. This CDR3 has 13 amino acids. Germline V gives CDR1 MNHEY, CDR2 SVGAGI. The CDR3 DNA follows: TGTGCCAGCAGTTATTATCCAGGGAATGAGCAGTTCTTC. Amino acid sequence: CASSYYPGNEQFF.

This clonotype was detected ten times or more. The chain combines TRBV4-2 with TRBJ2-3, with 7 bases identical to TRBD2. There are 14 residues in the CDR3. With 0 bases clipped from V and 11 bases from J, the junction kept 8 bases outside the gene matches. Per germline, CDR1 LGHNA and CDR2 YNFKEQ. CDR3 in DNA: TGTGCCAGCAGCCAAGACCGGGAGGTGCCCGGGCAGTATTTT. Protein product: CASSQDREVPGQYF.

This clonotype has at least ten counts. The chain joins TRBV5-4 to TRBJ1-1; weak D call: TRBD1 (6 bases). This CDR3 comprises 13 residues. Germline assignment: CDR1 SGHNT and CDR2 YYREEE (reference sequence). Trimming removed 0 bases from V and 8 bases from J, with 11 bases in between. The chain's CDR3 is CASSLDYDREAFF. For the CDR3, the DNA is TGTGCCAGCAGCTTGGATTACGACAGGGAAGCTTTCTTT. The whole variable domain, filled in from reference TRBV5-4 and TRBJ1-1, reads ETGVTQSPTHLIKTRGQQVTLRCSSQSGHNTVSWYQQALGQGPQFIFQYYREEENGRGNFPPRFSGLQFPNYSSELNVNALELDDSALYLCASSLDYDREAFFGQGTRLTVV.

This clonotype was recorded at least ten times. The chain carries TRBV7-3 and TRBJ2-1; TRBD2 aligns across 8 bases. The germline V gene encodes CDR1 SGHTA and CDR2 FQGTGA. The CDR3 length is 15 residues. V was pared by 4 bases and J by 4 bases, with 6 bases of the junction left unmatched. The CDR3, as DNA: TGTGCCAGCAGCTCCGGGGGGGAGGGGTACAATGAGCAGTTCTTC. It yields the protein CASSSGGEGYNEQFF.

The chain links TRBV2 to TRBJ1-5; 8 bases align to TRBD1. V gave up 5 bases and J gave up 2 bases; unmatched junction bases: 14. Per the germline V gene, CDR1 is SNHLY and CDR2 is FYNNEI. The CDR3 spans 18 residues. CDR3 loop: CASSNKVPAGQGNQPQHF. DNA for the CDR3: TGTGCCAGCAGTAACAAAGTCCCCGCGGGACAGGGCAATCAGCCCCAGCATTTT. The variable domain in full, with the rest retrieved from reference TRBV2 and TRBJ1-5, is EPEVTQTPSHQVTQMGQEVILRCVPISNHLYFYWYRQILGQKVEFLVSFYNNEISEKSEIFDDQFSVERPDGSNFTLKIRSTKLEDSAMYFCASSNKVPAGQGNQPQHFGDGTRLSIL.